The 21 T cell receptor beta chains in this list originate from one sample, sequenced in a study of blood T cell repertoires in COVID-19. TCRdb keeps only in-frame clones here, not all; method: immunoSEQ multiplex PCR. The sample lists around 260,000 clones; 75% to 90% were seen once. The material sequenced was peripheral blood. The receptor set was obtained from a young woman with active or convalescent COVID-19.

The chain combines TRBV7-9 with TRBJ2-7; 7 nucleotides align to TRBD2. Per germline, CDR1 SEHNR and CDR2 FQNEAQ (reference sequence). The CDR3 runs 13 residues. Trimming removed 3 bases from V and 5 bases from J; junction bases left unmatched: 4. CDR3 sequence: CASSFGGGNEQYF. CDR3 DNA sequence: TGTGCCAGCAGCTTTGGGGGGGGGAACGAGCAGTACTTC.

The chain links TRBV18 to TRBJ1-3, with 7 bases lining up with TRBD1. With 4 bases clipped from V and 2 bases from J, the junction kept 11 bases outside the gene matches. The CDR3 is made up of 17 amino acids. Germline CDR1 reads KGHSH; CDR2 reads LQKENI. CDR3 nucleotide sequence: TGTGCCAGCTCACTACAGCCAGGGGGGTCAGCTGGAAACACCATATATTTT. Encoded protein: CASSLQPGGSAGNTIYF.

V usage is TRBV5-4 and J usage is TRBJ2-4; tentative D call: TRBD1 (6 bases). Germline V gene data show CDR1 as SGHNT and CDR2 as YYREEE (reference sequence). The CDR3 is made up of 17 amino acids. With 0 bases removed from V and 0 bases from J, the gap between germline ends came to 13 bases. In DNA, the CDR3 is TGTGCCAGCAGCTTGGCCGGACAGAAACTAGCCAAAAACATTCAGTACTTC. Its protein is CASSLAGQKLAKNIQYF.

The genes are TRBV5-1 and TRBJ1-2; D perhaps matches TRBD1 (5 bases). V was clipped by 4 bases and J by 2 bases, with 9 bases between them. Germline-derived CDR1 and CDR2 are SGHRS and YFSETQ. The CDR3 loop spans 13 amino acids. This CDR3 reads CASSPTANYGYTF. CDR3 bases: TGCGCCAGCAGCCCGACAGCGAACTATGGCTACACCTTC.

The CDR3 nucleotides are TGTGCCAGTAGTATTAATCCGGACAGTATTAATAGCAATCAGCCCCAGCATTTT. Translated: CASSINPDSINSNQPQHF. The chain is built from TRBV19 and TRBJ1-5; a weak D match, TRBD1 (6 bases). The V gene lost 3 bases and the J gene lost 0 bases, with 18 bases spanning the gap. The germline V gene has CDR1 LNHDA and CDR2 SQIVND (reference sequence). The length of the CDR3 is 18 residues.

This chain connects TRBV5-8 to TRBJ2-1; D is ambiguous. Trimming pared 4 bases from V and 6 bases from J, leaving 14 bases between. Per germline, CDR1 SGHTS and CDR2 YDEGEE. This CDR3 spans 14 amino acids. CDR3 DNA: TGTGCCAGCAGCCTGGGTCCCCCGGGCAATGAGCAGTTCTTC. It codes for CASSLGPPGNEQFF.

The sample holds one count of this clone. In DNA form, the CDR3 reads TGCAGCGTTGAGGTCTTAGGGACAGCGAACACTGAAGCTTTCTTT. Its protein product is CSVEVLGTANTEAFF. The chain couples TRBV29-1 to TRBJ1-1; 7 bases align to TRBD1. The CDR3 is 15 amino acids. In germline, CDR1 is SQVTM, CDR2 ANQGSEA. The junction had 8 bases not matched to a gene; V was cut back by 3 bases and J by 1 base.

V usage is TRBV2 and J usage is TRBJ2-7; 11 bases are shared with TRBD1. This CDR3 has 13 amino acids. The V segment lost 4 bases and the J segment 5 bases; nucleotides outside the gene matches: 1. Germline loops: CDR1 SNHLY, CDR2 FYNNEI. The CDR3 loop is CASSGTGGDEQYF. The CDR3 region has the DNA TGTGCCAGCAGTGGGACAGGGGGCGACGAGCAGTACTTC.

This sequence joins TRBV5-8 and TRBJ2-3; D might be TRBD2 (6 bases). Trimming pared 4 bases from V and 1 base from J, leaving 7 bases between. The CDR3 spans 13 residues. CDR1 and CDR2 from the germline V gene are SGHTS and YDEGEE. The CDR3 here is CASSTGGTDTQYF. CDR3 bases: TGTGCCAGCAGCACGGGGGGCACAGATACGCAGTATTTT.

This CDR3 reads CASSLGGLLYGYTF. Written as DNA, the CDR3 is TGTGCCAGCAGTTTGGGGGGACTGCTCTATGGCTACACCTTC. The chain uses TRBV28 and TRBJ1-2; D is possibly TRBD1 (5 bases). Trimming took off 3 bases at V and 4 bases at J, with 12 bases between the two ends. The CDR3 is made up of 14 amino acids. Germline lookup yields CDR1 MDHEN and CDR2 SYDVKM.

The rearrangement uses TRBV19 and TRBJ2-1, with D maybe TRBD1 (6 bases). The CDR3 covers 16 residues. Trimming stripped 6 bases from V and 6 bases from J, with 21 bases between. CDR1 and CDR2 (germline): LNHDA, SQIVND (reference sequence). The CDR3 reads CASSRQGRLSPNEQFF. The DNA for the CDR3 is TGTGCCAGTAGCCGGCAGGGGCGACTAAGCCCCAATGAGCAGTTCTTC.

The V gene is TRBV5-6, the J gene TRBJ1-5; D unresolved. The CDR3 consists of 12 residues. Germline V lookup: CDR1 SGHDT, CDR2 YYEEEE. Between the trimmed V and J ends, which lost 0 bases and 9 bases, there was a span of 7 bases. DNA for the CDR3: TGTGCCAGCAGCTTGGGTGGAGGGCCCCAGCATTTT. Residues: CASSLGGGPQHF.

The chain employs TRBV4-3 and TRBJ1-4; 7 bases agree with TRBD1. From germline, CDR1 is LGHNA and CDR2 YSLEER. This CDR3 region has 16 residues. J lost 3 bases, V lost 0 bases, and 4 bases had no gene match. This CDR3 is CASSQDRQGANEKLFF. CDR3 coding DNA: TGCGCCAGCAGCCAAGATAGACAGGGAGCTAATGAAAAACTGTTTTTT.

This chain connects TRBV28 to TRBJ1-1, with D unresolved. Germline CDR1 is MDHEN and CDR2 is SYDVKM. This CDR3 contains 14 residues. V was pared by 8 bases and J by 1 base, with 14 bases between. The CDR3 sequence is CASAAALKNTEAFF. CDR3 coding DNA: TGTGCCAGCGCTGCGGCCCTAAAGAACACTGAAGCTTTCTTT.

The table lists this clone with a few counts. This chain joins TRBV2 and TRBJ1-2, with a possible D match to TRBD1 (6 bases). CDR3 length: 13 residues. CDR1 SNHLY and CDR2 FYNNEI come from the germline V gene. V was pared by 0 bases and J by 5 bases, with 7 bases between. In DNA form, the CDR3 reads TGTGCCAGCAGTGAAGCGCAGGGGTATGGCTACACCTTC. Translating gives CASSEAQGYGYTF.

The rearrangement links TRBV19 to TRBJ1-2; maybe TRBD1 (6 bases). The CDR3 is 14 amino acids. Germline V CDR1 and CDR2: LNHDA, SQIVND (reference sequence). V dropped 9 bases and J dropped 0 bases, with 14 bases sitting between them. CDR3 residues: CASADRITNYGYTF. Here the CDR3 DNA reads TGTGCCAGCGCAGACAGGATTACTAACTATGGCTACACCTTC. Complete variable domain (other parts from reference TRBV19 and TRBJ1-2): DGGITQSPKYLFRKEGQNVTLSCEQNLNHDAMYWYRQDPGQGLRLIYYSQIVNDFQKGDIAEGYSVSREKKESFPLTVTSAQKNPTAFYLCASADRITNYGYTFGSGTRLTVV.

The rearrangement joins TRBV29-1 to TRBJ1-2, with D perhaps matching TRBD1 (5 bases). The CDR3 has 15 residues. V was shortened by 3 bases and J by 1 base, with 15 bases between the two germline ends. Germline CDR1 is SQVTM and CDR2 is ANQGSEA. The CDR3 reads CSVDLAFRGNYGYTF. The DNA of the CDR3 is TGCAGCGTTGATCTCGCCTTTAGGGGTAACTATGGCTACACCTTC. Full variable domain (remainder filled in from reference TRBV29-1 and TRBJ1-2): SAVISQKPSRDICQRGTSLTIQCQVDSQVTMMFWYRQQPGQSLTLIATANQGSEATYESGFVIDKFPISRPNLTFSTLTVSNMSPEDSSIYLCSVDLAFRGNYGYTFGSGTRLTVV.

The rearrangement uses TRBV7-9 and TRBJ2-7; possible D gene TRBD1, 5 bases. This CDR3 has 15 amino acids. Germline lookup yields CDR1 SEHNR and CDR2 FQNEAQ (reference sequence). V was clipped by 4 bases and J by 0 bases, with 13 bases between them. The CDR3 DNA is TGTGCCAGCAGCTCGACAGAAGTCAGCTCCTACGAGCAGTACTTC. Translating it yields CASSSTEVSSYEQYF.

This clone is a singleton in its sample. The chain couples TRBV7-3 to TRBJ2-3; 8 positions match TRBD2. J gave up 6 bases and V 5 bases, and 4 bases lay outside the gene matches. The germline V gene has CDR1 SGHTA and CDR2 FQGTGA. This CDR3 has 13 residues. This chain's CDR3 is CASSPGGADTQYF. For the CDR3, the DNA is TGTGCCAGCAGCCCCGGGGGGGCCGATACGCAGTATTTT.

This rearrangement joins TRBV27 to TRBJ1-1; the D is unclear. The V and J ends lost 8 bases and 4 bases respectively, with 8 bases between them. This CDR3 has 11 amino acids. Germline lookup yields CDR1 MNHEY and CDR2 SMNVEV (reference sequence). The CDR3 coding sequence is TGTGCCAGCGAGGGCGGCACTGAAGCTTTCTTT. It encodes CASEGGTEAFF.

The gene calls are TRBV4-3 and TRBJ1-1, with a possible D match to TRBD1 (5 bases). Trimming removed 1 base at V and 5 bases at J, with 8 bases between. CDR1 is LGHNA, CDR2 YSLEER, per germline. This CDR3 region has 13 residues. The CDR3 DNA sequence: TGCGCCAGCAGCCAAGTGGGGGGAACTGAAGCTTTCTTT. Translating gives CASSQVGGTEAFF.